The rows below give T cell receptor beta chains drawn from one sample of a study of shared clonotypes between healthy human individuals. The method was immunoSEQ multiplex PCR; TCRdb's version includes in-frame clones alone and lacks a portion of them. The repertoire holds roughly 2.5 million clones, with 90% to 95% as singletons. The sequenced sample was naive CD4+ T cells sorted from blood. These receptors were collected from a man younger than 35 in good health. CDR3s include the opening cysteine and the closing phenylalanine or tryptophan. D genes are given only for firm matches. Clone size is shown for a subset of rows, as once, few, many or a class of expanded clone.

J | V | size | D | CDR3 | DNA
TRBJ2-7 | TRBV15 | few | . | CATSRDRGSSYEQYF | TGTGCCACCAGCAGAGATCGGGGCAGCTCCTACGAGCAGTACTTC
TRBJ2-7 | TRBV30 | once | . | CAWSVAPYEQYF | TGTGCCTGGAGTGTAGCCCCCTACGAGCAGTACTTC
TRBJ1-2 | TRBV30 | . | . | CAWSVERTVGYTF | TGTGCCTGGAGTGTGGAACGAACAGTCGGCTACACCTTC
TRBJ2-3 | TRBV4-2 | . | . | CASSSAGTSTDTQYF | TGTGCCAGCAGCTCGGCGGGGACTAGCACAGATACGCAGTATTTT
TRBJ2-1 | TRBV5-1 | . | . | CASSLAGSYNEQFF | TGCGCCAGCAGCTTGGCAGGCTCCTACAATGAGCAGTTCTTC
TRBJ2-2 | TRBV9 | . | . | CASSEGDHTGELFF | TGTGCCAGCAGCGAGGGGGATCACACCGGGGAGCTGTTTTTT
TRBJ2-7 | TRBV4-1 | . | TRBD1 | CASSQDGTGGGEQYF | TGCGCCAGCAGCCAAGATGGGACAGGGGGCGGGGAGCAGTACTTC
TRBJ1-1 | TRBV5-1 | . | . | CASSLVINTEAFF | TGCGCCAGCAGTCTGGTAATAAACACTGAAGCTTTCTTT
TRBJ1-2 | TRBV11-2 | . | . | CASSLAGYGYTF | TGTGCCAGCAGCTTAGCTGGGTATGGCTACACCTTC
TRBJ2-7 | TRBV30 | . | . | CAWSPPQISEQYF | TGTGCCTGGAGTCCCCCCCAGATCAGCGAGCAGTACTTC
TRBJ2-5 | TRBV5-1 | . | . | CASSLEAGRQTQYF | TGCGCCAGCAGCTTGGAGGCGGGGAGACAGACCCAGTACTTC
TRBJ2-7 | TRBV11-2 | . | TRBD2 | CASSWNLAGGVEQYF | TGTGCCAGCAGCTGGAATCTAGCGGGGGGTGTTGAGCAGTACTTC
TRBJ2-5 | TRBV6-6 | . | . | CASSYRTGDWAQYF | TGTGCCAGCAGTTACCGGACGGGGGATTGGGCCCAGTACTTC
TRBJ2-6 | TRBV6-5 | . | . | CAAGRGGSGANVLTF | TGTGCCGCAGGCAGGGGGGGCTCTGGGGCCAACGTCCTGACTTTC
TRBJ2-3 | TRBV7-9 | . | . | CASSTRTGTDTQYF | TGTGCCAGCAGCACAAGGACTGGCACAGATACGCAGTATTTT
TRBJ1-4 | TRBV5-8 | . | . | CASRQQGNEKLFF | TGTGCCAGCAGGCAACAGGGAAATGAAAAACTGTTTTTT
TRBJ2-3 | TRBV19 | . | . | CASTRVGADTQYF | TGTGCCAGTACTAGAGTAGGGGCAGATACGCAGTATTTT
TRBJ2-6 | TRBV10-3 | . | . | CAISEEGPSSGANVLTF | TGTGCCATCAGTGAAGAGGGGCCAAGCTCTGGGGCCAACGTCCTGACTTTC
TRBJ2-1 | TRBV7-2 | . | . | CASSPGPALNEQFF | TGTGCCAGCAGCCCGGGACCAGCACTAAATGAGCAGTTCTTC
TRBJ1-5 | TRBV6-1 | . | . | CASIFWAGSNQPQHF | TGTGCCAGCATTTTCTGGGCAGGGTCGAATCAGCCCCAGCATTTT
TRBJ2-3 | TRBV6-6 | . | TRBD1 | CASRNGQGRTDTQYF | TGTGCCAGCAGGAATGGACAGGGTCGCACAGATACGCAGTATTTT
TRBJ2-7 | TRBV14 | . | . | CASSQESWAQGPDEQYF | TGTGCCAGCAGCCAAGAGTCCTGGGCCCAGGGGCCCGACGAGCAGTACTTC
TRBJ1-1 | TRBV5-1 | . | . | CASSLGHSAGGTEAFF | TGCGCCAGCAGCTTGGGGCATTCCGCAGGAGGGACTGAAGCTTTCTTT
TRBJ1-1 | TRBV18 | few | . | CASSLGTAVNTEAFF | TGTGCCAGCTCACTTGGGACCGCTGTGAACACTGAAGCTTTCTTT
TRBJ1-5 | TRBV2 | . | TRBD1 | CASRLTGINSNQPQHF | TGTGCCAGCAGGCTGACAGGGATTAATAGCAATCAGCCCCAGCATTTT
TRBJ2-2 | TRBV7-2 | . | . | CASSLEAVSGELFF | TGTGCCAGCAGCTTAGAGGCAGTCTCCGGGGAGCTGTTTTTT
TRBJ2-6 | TRBV30 | . | . | CAWSVGSGANVLTF | TGTGCCTGGAGTGTAGGGTCCGGGGCCAACGTCCTGACTTTC
TRBJ2-7 | TRBV14 | once | . | CASSQDPNRREQYF | TGTGCCAGCAGCCAAGATCCGAACAGACGCGAGCAGTACTTC
TRBJ1-1 | TRBV28 | . | . | CASTLGGLPGSTEAFF | TGTGCCAGCACCCTGGGGGGGCTACCGGGGAGCACTGAAGCTTTCTTT
TRBJ2-2 | TRBV15 | . | . | CATSRDLTGELFF | TGTGCCACCAGCAGAGATTTAACAGGGGAGCTGTTTTTT
TRBJ1-4 | TRBV19 | once | . | CASQTSSEKLFF | TGTGCCAGTCAAACGTCAAGTGAAAAACTGTTTTTT
TRBJ1-3 | TRBV4-1 | . | . | CASSQVWTVSGNTIYF | TGCGCCAGCAGCCAAGTATGGACAGTCTCTGGAAACACCATATATTTT
TRBJ2-1 | TRBV12-5 | . | TRBD1 | CASGLGDSILNEQFF | TGTGCTAGTGGTTTAGGGGACAGTATTCTGAATGAGCAGTTCTTC
TRBJ1-1 | TRBV30 | . | . | CALGRVNTEAFF | TGTGCCCTTGGACGTGTGAACACTGAAGCTTTCTTT
TRBJ2-3 | TRBV30 | . | TRBD2 | CAWSASGGSTDTQYF | TGTGCCTGGAGTGCCAGCGGGGGGTCCACAGATACGCAGTATTTT
TRBJ2-7 | TRBV4-3 | . | TRBD1 | CASSQGGYGTGSYEQYF | TGCGCCAGCAGCCAAGGAGGTTACGGGACAGGTTCCTACGAGCAGTACTTC
TRBJ1-2 | TRBV5-1 | once | . | CASSLSQNYGYTF | TGCGCCAGCAGCTTGAGTCAGAACTATGGCTACACCTTC
TRBJ2-2 | TRBV5-1 | . | TRBD2 | CASSLGTSANTGELFF | TGCGCCAGCAGCTTGGGGACTAGCGCAAACACCGGGGAGCTGTTTTTT
TRBJ1-4 | TRBV6-6 | . | TRBD1 | CASRPPTGVNEKLFF | TGTGCCAGCCGACCACCGACAGGGGTAAATGAAAAACTGTTTTTT
TRBJ2-7 | TRBV28 | few | . | CASSPGTGREQYF | TGTGCCAGCAGTCCAGGGACCGGTCGAGAGCAGTACTTC
TRBJ1-6 | TRBV28 | few | . | CASRDRGGTPLHF | TGTGCCAGCAGGGATCGGGGGGGAACACCCCTCCACTTT
TRBJ1-1 | TRBV10-3 | . | TRBD1 | CAIRADRAGTEAFF | TGTGCCATCAGAGCGGACAGGGCGGGGACTGAAGCTTTCTTT
TRBJ1-1 | TRBV10-3 | . | TRBD1 | CAISESDRKAFF | TGTGCCATCAGTGAGTCGGACAGGAAAGCTTTCTTT
TRBJ2-1 | TRBV7-9 | . | TRBD2 | CASSHLLAGSINEQFF | TGTGCCAGCAGCCATCTCCTAGCGGGATCGATCAATGAGCAGTTCTTC
TRBJ1-6 | TRBV7-9 | . | TRBD1 | CASSLKQGDNSPLHF | TGTGCCAGCAGCTTAAAACAGGGGGATAATTCACCCCTCCACTTT
TRBJ1-1 | TRBV28 | few | . | CASSLGPVTEAFF | TGTGCCAGCAGTTTAGGCCCTGTAACTGAAGCTTTCTTT
TRBJ1-5 | TRBV30 | . | . | CAWSVDTYQPQHF | TGTGCCTGGAGTGTAGACACGTATCAGCCCCAGCATTTT
TRBJ2-7 | TRBV5-6 | . | TRBD1 | CASSFGTGFTYEQYF | TGTGCCAGCAGCTTTGGGACAGGGTTTACCTACGAGCAGTACTTC
TRBJ1-2 | TRBV18 | . | . | CASSPRRYDGYTF | TGTGCCAGCTCACCGCGCAGATACGATGGCTACACCTTC
TRBJ2-2 | TRBV19 | . | . | CASLLTGELFF | TGTGCCAGCTTACTTACCGGGGAGCTGTTTTTT
TRBJ2-5 | TRBV7-2 | . | . | CASSFSSGLQETQYF | TGTGCCAGCAGCTTCTCTAGTGGCCTGCAAGAGACCCAGTACTTC
TRBJ2-1 | TRBV30 | once | . | CAWGRAGEQFF | TGTGCCTGGGGGCGGGCGGGTGAGCAGTTCTTC
TRBJ2-7 | TRBV7-8 | . | . | CASSLRTDEQYF | TGTGCCAGCAGCTTAAGGACCGACGAGCAGTACTTC
TRBJ1-6 | TRBV18 | . | . | CASSRQVPDSPLHF | TGTGCCAGCTCAAGACAGGTACCGGATTCACCCCTCCACTTT
TRBJ2-1 | TRBV25-1 | . | TRBD2 | CASSESGAGGGEQFF | TGTGCCAGCAGTGAATCCGGAGCGGGAGGAGGTGAGCAGTTCTTC
TRBJ2-7 | TRBV2 | . | TRBD1 | CATTGTGEDEQYF | TGTGCCACGACCGGGACAGGGGAGGATGAGCAGTACTTC
TRBJ2-7 | TRBV19 | . | . | CASSSREFPYEQYF | TGTGCCAGTAGCTCTCGAGAGTTTCCCTACGAGCAGTACTTC
TRBJ2-5 | TRBV9 | . | TRBD2 | CASSPRLAGGPPMVRETQYF | TGTGCCAGCAGCCCTCGACTAGCGGGGGGGCCTCCCATGGTAAGGGAGACCCAGTACTTC
TRBJ1-2 | TRBV10-3 | . | . | CAISVSSPPSYGYTF | TGTGCCATCAGTGTATCAAGTCCCCCCTCCTATGGCTACACCTTC